This TCR beta chain is from a study of control samples from healthy donors and cancer patients. Germline V gene sequence: CDR1 MNHEY, CDR2 SVGAGI. The CDR3 runs to 14 residues. V dropped 6 bases and J dropped 1 base, with 10 bases sitting between them. Only in-frame clones appear in the TCRdb table, and some are missing; sequencing was by immunoSEQ multiplex PCR. The sample holds 85,000 to 110,000 clones, around 89% seen once. This chain joins TRBV6-5 and TRBJ1-3; D possibly corresponds to TRBD1 (6 bases). Sequencing was carried out using PBMCs. The receptor was isolated from a man in his sixties with lung cancer. CDR3 protein: CASRGRGSGNTIYF. DNA of the CDR3: TGTGCCAGCAGGGGCAGGGGATCTGGAAACACCATATATTTT.